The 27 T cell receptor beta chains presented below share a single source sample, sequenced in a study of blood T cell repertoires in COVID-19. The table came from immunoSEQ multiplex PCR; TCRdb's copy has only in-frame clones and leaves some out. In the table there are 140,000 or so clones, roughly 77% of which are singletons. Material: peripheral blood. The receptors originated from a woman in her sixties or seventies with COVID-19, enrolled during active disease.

The CDR3 here is CAIRARSTGELFF. CDR3 bases: TGTGCCATCAGAGCAAGAAGTACCGGGGAGCTGTTTTTT. V gene TRBV10-3 combines with J gene TRBJ2-2; D gene ambiguous. Germline CDR1 ENHRY, CDR2 SYGVKD. CDR3 size: 13 residues. Trimming took off 6 bases at V and 5 bases at J, with 10 bases between the two ends.

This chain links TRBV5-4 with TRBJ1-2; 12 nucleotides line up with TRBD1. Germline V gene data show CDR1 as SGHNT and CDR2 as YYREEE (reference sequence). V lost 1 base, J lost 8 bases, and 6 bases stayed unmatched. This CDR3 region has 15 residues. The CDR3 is CASSLNRDRGQGYTF. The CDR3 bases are TGTGCCAGCAGCTTGAACCGGGACAGGGGGCAAGGCTACACCTTC.

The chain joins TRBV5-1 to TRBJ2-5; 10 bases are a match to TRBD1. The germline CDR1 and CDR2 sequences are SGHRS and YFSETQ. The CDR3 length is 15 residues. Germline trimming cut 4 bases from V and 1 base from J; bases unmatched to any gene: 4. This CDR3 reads CASSRQGAGQETQYF. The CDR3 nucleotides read TGCGCCAGCAGCCGACAGGGGGCCGGCCAAGAGACCCAGTACTTC.

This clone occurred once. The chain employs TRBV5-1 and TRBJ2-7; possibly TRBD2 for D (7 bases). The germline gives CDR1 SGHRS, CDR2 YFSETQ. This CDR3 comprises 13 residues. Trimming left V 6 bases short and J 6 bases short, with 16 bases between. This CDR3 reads CASTLPGGGEQYF. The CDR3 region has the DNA TGCGCCAGCACGCTTCCGGGGGGCGGCGAGCAGTACTTC. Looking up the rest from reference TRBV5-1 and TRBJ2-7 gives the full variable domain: KAGVTQTPRYLIKTRGQQVTLSCSPISGHRSVSWYQQTPGQGLQFLFEYFSETQRNKGNFPGRFSGRQFSNSRSEMNVSTLELGDSALYLCASTLPGGGEQYFGPGTRLTVT.

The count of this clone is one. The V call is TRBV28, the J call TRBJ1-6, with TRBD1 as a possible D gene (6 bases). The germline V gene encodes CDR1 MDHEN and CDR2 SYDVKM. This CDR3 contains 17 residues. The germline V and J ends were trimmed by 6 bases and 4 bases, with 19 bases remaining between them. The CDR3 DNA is TGTGCCAGCAGGGAACACACGGGGACACCTTATAATTCACCCCTCCACTTT. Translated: CASREHTGTPYNSPLHF.

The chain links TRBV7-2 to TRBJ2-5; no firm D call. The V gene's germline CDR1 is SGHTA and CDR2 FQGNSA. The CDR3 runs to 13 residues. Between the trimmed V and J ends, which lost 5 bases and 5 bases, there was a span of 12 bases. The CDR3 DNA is TGTGCCAGCAGCCCGCGGATTTTCGAGACCCAGTACTTC. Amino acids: CASSPRIFETQYF.

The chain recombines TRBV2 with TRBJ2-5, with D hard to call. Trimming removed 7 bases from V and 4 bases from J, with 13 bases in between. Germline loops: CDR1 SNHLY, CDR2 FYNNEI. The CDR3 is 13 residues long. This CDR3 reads CASNPGFGETQYF. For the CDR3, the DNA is TGTGCCAGCAACCCCGGGTTTGGAGAGACCCAGTACTTC.

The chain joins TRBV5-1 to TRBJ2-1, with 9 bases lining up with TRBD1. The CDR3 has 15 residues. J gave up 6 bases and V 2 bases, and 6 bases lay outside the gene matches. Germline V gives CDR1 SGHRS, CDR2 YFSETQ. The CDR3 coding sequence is TGCGCCAGCAGCTTTACGGGACAGGGTTCCAATGAGCAGTTCTTC. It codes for CASSFTGQGSNEQFF.

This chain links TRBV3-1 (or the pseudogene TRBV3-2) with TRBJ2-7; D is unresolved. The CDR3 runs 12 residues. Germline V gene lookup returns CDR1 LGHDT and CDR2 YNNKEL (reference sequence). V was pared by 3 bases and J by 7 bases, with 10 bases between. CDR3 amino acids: CASSHSQFEQYF. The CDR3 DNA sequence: TGTGCCAGCAGCCATTCCCAGTTTGAGCAGTACTTC.

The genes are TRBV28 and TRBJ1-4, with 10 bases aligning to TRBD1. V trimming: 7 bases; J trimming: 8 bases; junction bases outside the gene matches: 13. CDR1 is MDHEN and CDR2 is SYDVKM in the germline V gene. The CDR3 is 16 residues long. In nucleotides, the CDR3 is TGTGCCAGCATGACGGGACAGGGGCTCTCGGGGGAAAAACTGTTTTTT. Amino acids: CASMTGQGLSGEKLFF.

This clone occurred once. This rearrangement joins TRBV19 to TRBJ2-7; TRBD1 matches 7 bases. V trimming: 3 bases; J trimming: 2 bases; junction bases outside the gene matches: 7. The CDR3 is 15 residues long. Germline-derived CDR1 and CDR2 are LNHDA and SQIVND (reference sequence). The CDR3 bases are TGTGCCAGTAGTATGCGCCGGGACAGACCCTACGAGCAGTACTTC. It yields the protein CASSMRRDRPYEQYF.

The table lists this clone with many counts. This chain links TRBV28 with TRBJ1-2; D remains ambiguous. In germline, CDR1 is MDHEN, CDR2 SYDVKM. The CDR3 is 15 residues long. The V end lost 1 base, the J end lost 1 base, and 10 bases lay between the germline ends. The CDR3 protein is CASSLSGSLNYGYTF. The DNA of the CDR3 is TGTGCCAGCAGTTTATCGGGGAGCCTTAACTATGGCTACACCTTC.

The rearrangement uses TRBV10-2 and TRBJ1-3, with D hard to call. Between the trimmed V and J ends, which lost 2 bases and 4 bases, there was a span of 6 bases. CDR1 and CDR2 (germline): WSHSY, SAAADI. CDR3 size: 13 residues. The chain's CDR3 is CASSETKGNTIYF. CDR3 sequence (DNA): TGCGCCAGCAGTGAGACTAAGGGAAACACCATATATTTT.

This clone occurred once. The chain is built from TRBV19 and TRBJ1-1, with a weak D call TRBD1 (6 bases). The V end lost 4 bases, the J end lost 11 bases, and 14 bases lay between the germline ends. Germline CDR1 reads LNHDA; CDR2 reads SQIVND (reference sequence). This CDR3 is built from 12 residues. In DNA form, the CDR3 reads TGTGCCAGTAGTACCGGACAGCCGGGGGCTTTCTTT. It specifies CASSTGQPGAFF. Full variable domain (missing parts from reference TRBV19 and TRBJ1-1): DGGITQSPKYLFRKEGQNVTLSCEQNLNHDAMYWYRQDPGQGLRLIYYSQIVNDFQKGDIAEGYSVSREKKESFPLTVTSAQKNPTAFYLCASSTGQPGAFFGQGTRLTVV.

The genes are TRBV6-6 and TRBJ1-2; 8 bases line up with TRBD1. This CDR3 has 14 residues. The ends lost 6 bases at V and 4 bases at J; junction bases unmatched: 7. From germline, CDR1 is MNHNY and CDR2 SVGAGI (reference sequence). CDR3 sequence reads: CASRRPGQAYGYTF. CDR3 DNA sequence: TGTGCCAGCAGACGGCCGGGACAGGCCTATGGCTACACCTTC.

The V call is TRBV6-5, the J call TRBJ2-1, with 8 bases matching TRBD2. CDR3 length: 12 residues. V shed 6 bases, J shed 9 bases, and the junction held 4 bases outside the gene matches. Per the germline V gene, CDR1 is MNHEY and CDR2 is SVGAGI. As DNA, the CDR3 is TGTGCCAGCAGAAGCGGGGGAGGTGAGCAGTTCTTC. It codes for CASRSGGGEQFF.

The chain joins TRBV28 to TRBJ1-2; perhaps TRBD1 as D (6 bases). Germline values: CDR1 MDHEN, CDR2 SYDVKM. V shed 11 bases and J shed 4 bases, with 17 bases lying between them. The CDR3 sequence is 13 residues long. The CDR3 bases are TGTGCCGCTGGGGGGGCAGAGGGCTATGGCTACACCTTC. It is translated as CAAGGAEGYGYTF.

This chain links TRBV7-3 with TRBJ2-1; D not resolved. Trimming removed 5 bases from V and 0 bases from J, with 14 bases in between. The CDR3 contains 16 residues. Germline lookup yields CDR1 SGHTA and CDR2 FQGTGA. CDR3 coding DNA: TGTGCCAGCAGCCCAGTCGGGTCCCACTCCTACAATGAGCAGTTCTTC. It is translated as CASSPVGSHSYNEQFF.

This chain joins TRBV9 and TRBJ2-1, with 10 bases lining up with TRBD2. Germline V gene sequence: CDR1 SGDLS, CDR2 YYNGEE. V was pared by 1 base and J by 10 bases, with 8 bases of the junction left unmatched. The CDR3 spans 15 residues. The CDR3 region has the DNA TGTGCCAGCAGCGTAAGTAGCGGGGGGCTATCCGAGCAGTTCTTC. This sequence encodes CASSVSSGGLSEQFF.

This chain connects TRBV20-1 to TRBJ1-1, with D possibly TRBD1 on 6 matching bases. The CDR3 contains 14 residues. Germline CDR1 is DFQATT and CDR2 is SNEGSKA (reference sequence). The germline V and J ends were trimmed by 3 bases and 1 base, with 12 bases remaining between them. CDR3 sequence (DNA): TGCAGTGCTAGTTTGGGGGCTCCGAACACTGAAGCTTTCTTT. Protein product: CSASLGAPNTEAFF.

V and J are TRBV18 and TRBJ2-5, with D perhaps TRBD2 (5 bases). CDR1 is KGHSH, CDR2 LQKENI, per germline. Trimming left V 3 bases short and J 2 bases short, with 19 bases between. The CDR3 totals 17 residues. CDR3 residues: CASSPPGGSGSQETQYF. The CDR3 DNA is TGTGCCAGCTCACCTCCAGGCGGCTCTGGGAGTCAAGAGACCCAGTACTTC.

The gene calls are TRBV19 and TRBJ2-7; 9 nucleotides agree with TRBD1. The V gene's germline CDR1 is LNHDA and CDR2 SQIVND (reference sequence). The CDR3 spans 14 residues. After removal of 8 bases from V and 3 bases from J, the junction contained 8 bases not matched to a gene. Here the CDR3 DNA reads TGTGCCAGTGGACGACAGGGGGGAGACTACGAGCAGTACTTC. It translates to CASGRQGGDYEQYF. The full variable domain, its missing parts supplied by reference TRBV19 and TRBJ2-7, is DGGITQSPKYLFRKEGQNVTLSCEQNLNHDAMYWYRQDPGQGLRLIYYSQIVNDFQKGDIAEGYSVSREKKESFPLTVTSAQKNPTAFYLCASGRQGGDYEQYFGPGTRLTVT.

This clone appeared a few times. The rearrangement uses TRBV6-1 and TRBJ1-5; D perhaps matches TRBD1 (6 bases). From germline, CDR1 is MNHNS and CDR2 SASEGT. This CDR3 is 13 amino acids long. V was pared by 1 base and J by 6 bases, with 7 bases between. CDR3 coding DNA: TGTGCCAGCAGTGAAGGCAGGGGTCAGCCCCAGCATTTT. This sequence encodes CASSEGRGQPQHF.

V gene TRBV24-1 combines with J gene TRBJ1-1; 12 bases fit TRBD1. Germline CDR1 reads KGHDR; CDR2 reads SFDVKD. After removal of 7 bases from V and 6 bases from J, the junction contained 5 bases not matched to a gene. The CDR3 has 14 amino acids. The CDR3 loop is CATRGTGGAAEAFF. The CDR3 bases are TGTGCCACCAGAGGGACAGGGGGCGCGGCTGAAGCTTTCTTT.

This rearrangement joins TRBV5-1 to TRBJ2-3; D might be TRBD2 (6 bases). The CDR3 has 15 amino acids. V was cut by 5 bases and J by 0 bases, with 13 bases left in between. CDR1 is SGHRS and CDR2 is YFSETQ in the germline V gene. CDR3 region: CASRPGTVSTDTQYF. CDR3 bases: TGCGCCAGCAGACCCGGGACTGTTAGCACAGATACGCAGTATTTT.

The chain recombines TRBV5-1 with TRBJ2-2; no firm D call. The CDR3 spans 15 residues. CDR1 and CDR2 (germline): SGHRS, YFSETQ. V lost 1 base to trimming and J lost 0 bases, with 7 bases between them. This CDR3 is CASSLTASNTGELFF. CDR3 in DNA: TGCGCCAGCAGCTTGACAGCTTCGAACACCGGGGAGCTGTTTTTT.

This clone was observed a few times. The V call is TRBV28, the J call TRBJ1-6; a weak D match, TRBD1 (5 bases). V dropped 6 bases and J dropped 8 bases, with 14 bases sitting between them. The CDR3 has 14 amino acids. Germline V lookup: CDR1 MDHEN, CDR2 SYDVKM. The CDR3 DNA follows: TGTGCCAGCAGCCCTGCAGGGTATGATTCACCCCTCCACTTT. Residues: CASSPAGYDSPLHF.